The 3 T cell receptor beta chains presented below share a single source sample, sequenced in a study of PD-L1 blockade in urothelial cancer. TCRdb's copy holds only in-frame clones and misses some; the assay was immunoSEQ multiplex PCR. The top ten clones hold approximately 1.5% of a sample with tens of thousands of clones, more than 70% of them seen once. The time point here: peripheral blood 6 weeks after treatment start. Sequenced material: PBMCs, taken around atezolizumab (anti-PD-L1) treatment. These receptors all stem from a man aged 70-80 years with urothelial cancer.

The gene calls are TRBV5-4 and TRBJ1-2; TRBD1 is a possible D gene (6 bases). This CDR3 has 15 amino acids. The V gene lost 3 bases and the J gene lost 6 bases, with 18 bases spanning the gap. Germline CDR1 reads SGHNT; CDR2 reads YYREEE (reference sequence). In DNA, the CDR3 is TGTGCCAGCAGCTCGGCCCCCAGGGGTACCGATGGCTACACCTTC. This codes for CASSSAPRGTDGYTF.

The CDR3 nucleotides read TGTGCCAGCAGTGAATCTAGCAGCTACACCGGGGAGCTGTTTTTT. It translates to CASSESSSYTGELFF. The chain recombines TRBV25-1 with TRBJ2-2, with D possibly TRBD2 on 5 matching bases. V lost 1 base to trimming and J lost 3 bases, with 9 bases between them. From germline, CDR1 is MGHDK and CDR2 SYGVNS. The CDR3 extends over 15 amino acids.

The chain joins TRBV18 to TRBJ2-1, with 9 bases identical to TRBD1. Germline V CDR1 and CDR2: KGHSH, LQKENI. The CDR3 consists of 16 residues. V dropped 4 bases and J dropped 8; count of bases not matched to a gene: 12. The CDR3: CASSHPYGTGMDEQFF. For the CDR3, the DNA is TGTGCCAGCTCACATCCCTATGGGACAGGGATGGATGAGCAGTTCTTC.